This TCR beta chain was recorded in a study of blood T cells in healthy people across ages. Study background: Through template switching, about one barcoded beta molecule was captured per two T cells, as measured in model experiments.

Germline V gene data show CDR1 as SGHRS and CDR2 as YFSETQ. CDR3 size: 13 residues. J lost 8 bases, V lost 0 bases, and 0 bases had no gene match. Whenever a sample was processed, at least 6.5 million PBMCs were isolated. Total RNA was extracted at no less than 5 micrograms per sample. This clonotype was observed a single time. For the second PCR, which ran for roughly 6 to 12 cycles, a sample-barcoded 5' primer and a J-beta primer mix were used. Each cDNA molecule was tagged by a template-switch adaptor that had 12 random nucleotides. TCRdb itself ran the 5' RACE reads through MiXCR, one entry per CDR3 protein. The sample holds some 780,000 distinct CDR3 sequences, roughly 56% seen once.

V usage is TRBV5-1 and J usage is TRBJ1-4, with 8 bases fitting TRBD1. This TCR was recovered from a man aged 40-55 years in good health. The sequencing input was blood. This chain's CDR3 is CASSLGDREKLFF. DNA for the CDR3: TGCGCCAGCAGCTTGGGGGACAGGGAAAAACTGTTTTTT.